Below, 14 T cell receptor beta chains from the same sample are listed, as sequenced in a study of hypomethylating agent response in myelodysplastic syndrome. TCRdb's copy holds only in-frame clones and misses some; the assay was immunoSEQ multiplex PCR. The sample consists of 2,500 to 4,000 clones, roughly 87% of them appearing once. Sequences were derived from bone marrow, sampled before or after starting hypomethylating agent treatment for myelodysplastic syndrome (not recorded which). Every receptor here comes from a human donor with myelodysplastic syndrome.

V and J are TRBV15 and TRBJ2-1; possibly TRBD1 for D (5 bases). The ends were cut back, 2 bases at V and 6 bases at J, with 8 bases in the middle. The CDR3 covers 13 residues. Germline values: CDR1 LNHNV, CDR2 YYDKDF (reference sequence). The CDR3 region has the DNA TGTGCCACCAGCAGACAGGGAATCAATGAGCAGTTCTTC. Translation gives CATSRQGINEQFF.

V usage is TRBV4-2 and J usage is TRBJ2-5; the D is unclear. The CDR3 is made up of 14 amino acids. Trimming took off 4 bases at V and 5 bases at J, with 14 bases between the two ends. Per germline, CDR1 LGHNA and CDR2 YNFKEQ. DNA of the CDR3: TGTGCCAGCAGCCCGACTGCGGATTTGGAGACCCAGTACTTC. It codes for CASSPTADLETQYF.

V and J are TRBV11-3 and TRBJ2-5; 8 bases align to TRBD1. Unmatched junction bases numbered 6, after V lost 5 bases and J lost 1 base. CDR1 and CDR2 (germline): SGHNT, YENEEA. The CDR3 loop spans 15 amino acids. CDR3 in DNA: TGTGCCAGCAGCCAGGGACAGGACTTCCAAGAGACCCAGTACTTC. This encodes CASSQGQDFQETQYF.

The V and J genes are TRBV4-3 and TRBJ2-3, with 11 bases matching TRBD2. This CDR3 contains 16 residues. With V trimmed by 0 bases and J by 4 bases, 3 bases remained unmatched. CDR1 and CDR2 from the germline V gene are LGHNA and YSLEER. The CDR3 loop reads CASSQEASGGPDTQYF. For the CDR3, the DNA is TGCGCCAGCAGCCAAGAAGCTAGCGGGGGGCCAGATACGCAGTATTTT.

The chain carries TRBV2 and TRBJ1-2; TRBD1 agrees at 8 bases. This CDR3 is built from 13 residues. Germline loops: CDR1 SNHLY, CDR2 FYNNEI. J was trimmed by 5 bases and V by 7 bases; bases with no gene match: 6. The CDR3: CASTTGAEYGYTF. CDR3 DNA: TGTGCCAGCACGACAGGGGCGGAGTATGGCTACACCTTC.

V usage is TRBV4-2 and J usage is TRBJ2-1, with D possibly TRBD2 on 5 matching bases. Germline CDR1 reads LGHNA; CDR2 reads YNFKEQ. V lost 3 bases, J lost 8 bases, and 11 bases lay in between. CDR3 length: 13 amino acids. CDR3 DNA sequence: TGTGCCAGCAGCCAGGCACTAGTTGATGAGCAGTTCTTC. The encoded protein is CASSQALVDEQFF.

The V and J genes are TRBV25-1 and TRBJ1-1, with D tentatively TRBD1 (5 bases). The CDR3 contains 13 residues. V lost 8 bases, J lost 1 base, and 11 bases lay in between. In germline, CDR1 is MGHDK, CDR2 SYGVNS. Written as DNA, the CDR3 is TGTGCCAGCGGGGGGACGGGGAACACTGAAGCTTTCTTT. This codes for CASGGTGNTEAFF. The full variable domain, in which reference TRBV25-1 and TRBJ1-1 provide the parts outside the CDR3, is EADIYQTPRYLVIGTGKKITLECSQTMGHDKMYWYQQDPGMELHLIHYSYGVNSTEKGDLSSESTVSRIRTEHFPLTLESARPSHTSQYLCASGGTGNTEAFFGQGTRLTVV.

In nucleotides, the CDR3 is TGTGCCAGCAGCCAGAATCAGGGGAGCTCTGGAAACACCATATATTTT. Translating it yields CASSQNQGSSGNTIYF. The rearrangement joins TRBV7-2 to TRBJ1-3; maybe TRBD1 (6 bases). Deletions cut 5 bases from V and 0 bases from J, with 14 bases between. There are 16 residues in the CDR3. CDR1 and CDR2 (germline): SGHTA, FQGNSA.

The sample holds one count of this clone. The CDR3 loop reads CASSLTQSRNPNEKLFF. In DNA, the CDR3 is TGTGCCAGCAGCTTAACCCAATCAAGGAACCCCAATGAAAAACTGTTTTTT. The V gene is TRBV11-2, the J gene TRBJ1-4; no clear D gene. This CDR3 comprises 17 residues. V was pared by 2 bases and J by 5 bases, with 18 bases between. The V gene's germline CDR1 is SGHAT and CDR2 FQNNGV.

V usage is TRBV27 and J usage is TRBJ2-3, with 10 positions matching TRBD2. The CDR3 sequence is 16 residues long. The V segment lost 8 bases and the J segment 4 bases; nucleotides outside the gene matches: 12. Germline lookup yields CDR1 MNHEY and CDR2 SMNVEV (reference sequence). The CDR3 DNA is TGTGCCAGCCGGTTGGGAGCGGGGGGGCCCCCAGATACGCAGTATTTT. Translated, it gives CASRLGAGGPPDTQYF.

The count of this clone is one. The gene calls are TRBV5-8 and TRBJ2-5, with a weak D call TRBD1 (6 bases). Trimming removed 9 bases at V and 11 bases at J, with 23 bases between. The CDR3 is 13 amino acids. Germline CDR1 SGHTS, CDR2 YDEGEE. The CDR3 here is CATNPGHGFMQYF. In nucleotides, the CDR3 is TGTGCCACCAACCCGGGACACGGGTTTATGCAGTACTTC.

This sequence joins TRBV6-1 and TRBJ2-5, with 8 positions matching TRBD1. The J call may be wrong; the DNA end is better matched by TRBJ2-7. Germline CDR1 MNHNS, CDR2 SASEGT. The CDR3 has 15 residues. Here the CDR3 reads CASSETGGSSYEQYF. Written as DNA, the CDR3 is TGTGCCAGCAGTGAAACAGGGGGGAGCTCCTACGAGCAGTACTTC.

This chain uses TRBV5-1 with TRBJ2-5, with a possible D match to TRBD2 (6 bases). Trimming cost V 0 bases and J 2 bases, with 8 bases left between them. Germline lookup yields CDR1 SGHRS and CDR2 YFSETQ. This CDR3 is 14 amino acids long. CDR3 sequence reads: CASSLDAGQETQYF. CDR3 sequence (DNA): TGCGCCAGCAGCTTGGACGCGGGGCAAGAGACCCAGTACTTC. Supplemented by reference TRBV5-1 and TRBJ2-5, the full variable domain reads KAGVTQTPRYLIKTRGQQVTLSCSPISGHRSVSWYQQTPGQGLQFLFEYFSETQRNKGNFPGRFSGRQFSNSRSEMNVSTLELGDSALYLCASSLDAGQETQYFGPGTRLLVL.

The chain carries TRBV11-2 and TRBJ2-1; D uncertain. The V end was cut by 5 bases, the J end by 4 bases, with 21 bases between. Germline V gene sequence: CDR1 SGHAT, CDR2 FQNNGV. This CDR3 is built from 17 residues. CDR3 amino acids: CASSRRLNPASYNEQFF. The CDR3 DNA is TGTGCCAGCAGCCGCCGACTGAACCCAGCTTCGTACAATGAGCAGTTCTTC.